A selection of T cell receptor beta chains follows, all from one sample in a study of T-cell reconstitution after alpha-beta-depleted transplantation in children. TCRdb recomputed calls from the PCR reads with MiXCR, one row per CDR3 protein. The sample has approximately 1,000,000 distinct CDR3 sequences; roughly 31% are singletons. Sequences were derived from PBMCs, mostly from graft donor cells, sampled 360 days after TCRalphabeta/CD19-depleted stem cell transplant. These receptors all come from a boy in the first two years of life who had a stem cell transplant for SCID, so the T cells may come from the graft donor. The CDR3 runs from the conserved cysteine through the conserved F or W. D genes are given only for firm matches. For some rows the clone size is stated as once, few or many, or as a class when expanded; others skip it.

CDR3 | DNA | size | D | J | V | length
CSAKTPGRYNEQFF | TGCAGTGCCAAGACGCCGGGACGCTACAATGAGCAGTTCTTC | few | - | TRBJ2-1 | TRBV20-1 | 14
CASRETGRVLDTEAFF | TGTGCCAGCAGGGAGACAGGGAGAGTACTAGACACTGAAGCTTTCTTT | many | TRBD1 | TRBJ1-1 | TRBV6-1 | 16
CASTTGTNYGYTF | TGTGCCAGCACTACTGGAACTAACTATGGCTACACCTTC | few | - | TRBJ1-2 | TRBV12-3/TRBV12-4 | 13
CASSLTGVGQIQTGANVLTF | TGTGCCAGCAGCTTAACCGGTGTGGGACAAATTCAAACCGGGGCCAACGTCCTGACTTTC | few | - | TRBJ2-6 | TRBV7-3 | 20
CASSKRTSGATGEQFF | TGTGCCAGCAGCAAACGGACTAGCGGCGCCACTGGGGAGCAGTTCTTC | - | TRBD2 | TRBJ2-1 | TRBV9 | 16
CASSYRRQGAFSYNEQFF | TGTGCCAGCAGTTACAGACGGCAAGGGGCCTTTTCCTACAATGAGCAGTTCTTC | - | - | TRBJ2-1 | TRBV6-5 | 18
CASRHWDRTDTQYF | TGTGCCAGCCGGCATTGGGACAGAACAGATACGCAGTATTTT | few | TRBD1 | TRBJ2-3 | TRBV28 | 14
CASSLTSGGPGDEQFF | TGTGCCAGCAGTTTAACTAGCGGGGGGCCGGGGGATGAGCAGTTCTTC | few | TRBD2 | TRBJ2-1 | TRBV12-3/TRBV12-4 | 16
CAISEPGSPSYEQYF | TGTGCCATCAGTGAACCCGGGTCGCCCTCCTACGAGCAGTACTTC | few | - | TRBJ2-7 | TRBV10-3 | 15
CASSQMRDPGNTIYF | TGCGCCAGCAGCCAAATGAGGGATCCTGGAAACACCATATATTTT | few | - | TRBJ1-3 | TRBV4-3 | 15
CASTSGDSYEQYF | TGTGCCAGCACTAGCGGGGACTCCTACGAGCAGTACTTC | few | TRBD2 | TRBJ2-7 | TRBV12-3/TRBV12-4 | 13
CASSLSLGSGNTIYF | TGTGCCAGCAGCTTAAGCCTCGGCTCTGGAAACACCATATATTTT | few | - | TRBJ1-3 | TRBV11-2 | 15
CASSLDQGDTQYF | TGTGCCAGCAGCTTAGATCAGGGAGATACGCAGTATTTT | few | - | TRBJ2-3 | TRBV11-2 | 13